The next 10 T cell receptor beta chains were all read from a single sample in a study of blood T cell repertoires in COVID-19. Sequencing used immunoSEQ multiplex PCR; TCRdb keeps in-frame clones, though not all of them. Found here are 200,000 to 250,000 clones, approximately 80% of them singletons; the top ten hold roughly 7%. The sample taken for sequencing was peripheral blood. The receptor set was obtained from a woman of 80 years or more with COVID-19, enrolled during active disease.

The chain recombines TRBV9 with TRBJ2-5; 7 positions agree with TRBD2. This CDR3 has 15 residues. With 0 bases clipped from V and 5 bases from J, the junction kept 7 bases outside the gene matches. The germline CDR1 and CDR2 sequences are SGDLS and YYNGEE. CDR3 DNA sequence: TGTGCCAGCAGCGTAGGGCACGGGGGGACGGAGACCCAGTACTTC. Translation gives CASSVGHGGTETQYF.

This sequence joins TRBV24-1 and TRBJ2-1, with TRBD2 matching 10 bases. Per the germline V gene, CDR1 is KGHDR and CDR2 is SFDVKD. The CDR3 sequence is 17 residues long. The ends lost 1 base at V and 8 bases at J; junction bases unmatched: 10. The CDR3 protein is CATSDLGAGGSRDEQFF. The CDR3 DNA reads TGTGCCACCAGTGATTTAGGAGCGGGAGGGAGCAGGGATGAGCAGTTCTTC.

V and J are TRBV19 and TRBJ2-1; tentative D call: TRBD2 (7 bases). V was pared by 9 bases and J by 7 bases, with 25 bases between. The V gene's germline CDR1 is LNHDA and CDR2 SQIVND (reference sequence). There are 16 residues in the CDR3. CDR3 nucleotide sequence: TGTGCCAGCAGAGCTTCAGGCGGGGGCCGGACGAATGAGCAGTTCTTC. Translation: CASRASGGGRTNEQFF. Filled out from reference TRBV19 and TRBJ2-1, the complete variable domain reads DGGITQSPKYLFRKEGQNVTLSCEQNLNHDAMYWYRQDPGQGLRLIYYSQIVNDFQKGDIAEGYSVSREKKESFPLTVTSAQKNPTAFYLCASRASGGGRTNEQFFGPGTRLTVL.

The chain carries TRBV5-1 and TRBJ2-5; 10 bases are shared with TRBD1. The CDR3 spans 13 residues. Germline V gene sequence: CDR1 SGHRS, CDR2 YFSETQ. The V segment lost 7 bases and the J segment 5 bases; nucleotides outside the gene matches: 5. The CDR3 DNA reads TGCGCCAGCTTTGACAGGGGGCTCGAGACCCAGTACTTC. It encodes CASFDRGLETQYF.

This clone occurred once. This chain links TRBV9 with TRBJ2-1; 7 positions agree with TRBD2. The V segment lost 6 bases and the J segment 9 bases; nucleotides outside the gene matches: 15. CDR1 is SGDLS and CDR2 is YYNGEE in the germline V gene. This CDR3 contains 15 residues. CDR3 region: CASTGGGAGVFEQFF. The CDR3 nucleotides are TGTGCCAGCACCGGGGGAGGGGCGGGGGTATTTGAGCAGTTCTTC.

The V gene is TRBV28, the J gene TRBJ2-5, with D perhaps TRBD1 (6 bases). V was shortened by 7 bases and J by 3 bases, with 15 bases between the two germline ends. The germline V gene has CDR1 MDHEN and CDR2 SYDVKM. CDR3 length equals 14 residues. The CDR3 nucleotides read TGTGCCAGCACCATAGGGGGAAGAGAAGAGACCCAGTACTTC. As protein: CASTIGGREETQYF.

This clone was detected a few times. The chain recombines TRBV6-2 or TRBV6-3 with TRBJ2-3; D is possibly TRBD2 (6 bases). Trimming pared 5 bases from V and 5 bases from J, leaving 8 bases between. The CDR3 consists of 12 residues. Germline V gives CDR1 MNHEY, CDR2 SVGEGT. The CDR3 is CASSTSLDTQYF. The CDR3 nucleotides read TGTGCCAGCAGTACTAGCCTAGATACGCAGTATTTT.

V is TRBV5-1 and J is TRBJ1-1; 11 nucleotides align to TRBD1. J lost 4 bases, V lost 0 bases, and 2 bases had no gene match. CDR1 is SGHRS, CDR2 YFSETQ, per germline. The CDR3 extends over 15 amino acids. The CDR3, as DNA: TGCGCCAGCAGCTTGGGGACAGGGGGCCTCACTGAAGCTTTCTTT. This translates into CASSLGTGGLTEAFF.

The chain joins TRBV2 to TRBJ1-4; TRBD1 aligns across 11 bases. The ends lost 6 bases at V and 6 bases at J; junction bases unmatched: 6. In germline, CDR1 is SNHLY, CDR2 FYNNEI. This CDR3 region has 15 residues. CDR3 amino acids: CASSAGTGGYEKLFF. CDR3 nucleotides: TGTGCCAGCAGCGCCGGGACAGGGGGATATGAAAAACTGTTTTTT.

This chain joins TRBV28 and TRBJ2-5, with 10 bases aligning to TRBD2. V lost 6 bases and J lost 3; bases outside the gene matches: 16. Germline V gene sequence: CDR1 MDHEN, CDR2 SYDVKM. The CDR3 is 18 residues long. This chain's CDR3 is CASRQAGGAGTAKETQYF. The DNA of the CDR3 is TGTGCCAGCAGACAAGCGGGGGGGGCTGGGACAGCAAAAGAGACCCAGTACTTC.